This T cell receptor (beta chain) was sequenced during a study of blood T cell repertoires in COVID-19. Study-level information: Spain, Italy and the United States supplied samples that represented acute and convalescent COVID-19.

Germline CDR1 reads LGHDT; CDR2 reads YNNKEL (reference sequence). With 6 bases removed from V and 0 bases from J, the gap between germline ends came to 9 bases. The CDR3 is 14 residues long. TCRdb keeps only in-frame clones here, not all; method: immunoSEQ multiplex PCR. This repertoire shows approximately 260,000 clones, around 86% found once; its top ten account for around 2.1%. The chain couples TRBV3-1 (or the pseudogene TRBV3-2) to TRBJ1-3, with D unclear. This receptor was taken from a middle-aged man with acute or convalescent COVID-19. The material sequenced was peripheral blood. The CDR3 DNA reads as TGTGCCAGCAGGAACTCCGCCTCTGGAAACACCATATATTTT. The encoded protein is CASRNSASGNTIYF.